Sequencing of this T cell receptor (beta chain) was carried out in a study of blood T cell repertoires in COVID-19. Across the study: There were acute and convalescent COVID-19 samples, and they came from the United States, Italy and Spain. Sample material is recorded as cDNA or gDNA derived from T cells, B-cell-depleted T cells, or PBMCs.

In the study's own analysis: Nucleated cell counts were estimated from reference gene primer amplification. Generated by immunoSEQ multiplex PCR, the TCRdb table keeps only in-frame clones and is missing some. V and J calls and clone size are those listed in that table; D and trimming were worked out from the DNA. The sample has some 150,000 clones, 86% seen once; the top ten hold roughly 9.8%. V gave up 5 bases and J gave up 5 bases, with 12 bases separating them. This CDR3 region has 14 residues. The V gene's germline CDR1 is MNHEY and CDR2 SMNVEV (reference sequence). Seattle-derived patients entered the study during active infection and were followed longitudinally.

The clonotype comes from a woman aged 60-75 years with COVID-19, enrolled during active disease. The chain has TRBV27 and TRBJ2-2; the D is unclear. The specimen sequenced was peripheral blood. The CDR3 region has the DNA TGTGCCAGCAGTGTATATTCCGGGACCGGGGAGCTGTTTTTT. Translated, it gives CASSVYSGTGELFF.